Sequencing of this TCR beta chain was carried out in a study of blood T cell repertoires in COVID-19. Measured with immunoSEQ multiplex PCR; TCRdb has only the in-frame clones, and not every one. In the table there are about 170,000 clones, 80% to 85% of which are singletons. Germline V gene sequence: CDR1 LGHDT, CDR2 YNNKEL (reference sequence). This CDR3 is built from 14 residues. The V and J ends lost 1 base and 5 bases, in that order; junction bases with no gene match: 3. The origin of this receptor is a man aged 18 to 30 with active or convalescent COVID-19. This rearrangement joins TRBV3-1 (or the pseudogene TRBV3-2) to TRBJ1-2; TRBD1 matches at 8 bases. The specimen sequenced was peripheral blood. As DNA, the CDR3 is TGTGCCAGCAGCCAAGCGCAGGGGGCATATGGCTACACCTTC. The encoded protein is CASSQAQGAYGYTF.